This T cell receptor (beta chain) was observed in a study of shared clonotypes between healthy human individuals (dated by TCRdb to about 2020). Regarding the study in general: The cohort comprised two women and a few men aged 18 to 49 years. Per donor, three plates each were used for CD4 naive and CD4 memory, two for CD8 naive, and one for CD8 memory. To estimate repertoire size and how much clonotypes are shared between individuals, the study performed deep sequencing of blood TCR repertoires from about five healthy adults. To increase sequencing depth and limit assay-specific biases, different laboratories used diverse techniques to prepare libraries and sequence TCR repertoires. Per donor, leukapheresis produced somewhere between about 0.94 and 9.5 billion PBMCs. Overall results and qualifications from the work: Rarefaction of sorted-subset datasets indicated incomplete sequencing despite the large sequencing depth. Pairwise subsampling led to the expectation that sequencing depth would affect the degree of clonotype sharing among donors. Estimated clonotype richness was generally larger for naive than for memory subsets. Approximately 5% of naive CD4, roughly 3.6% of naive CD8, 2.3% of memory CD4, and around 0.4% of memory CD8 clonotypes were shared across several donors. Because the study included a small number of donors, the genetic and exposure-history diversity represented was limited. Higher generation probabilities were observed for clonotypes shared by all four sorted-subset donors than for non-shared clonotypes. Sampling was restricted to blood, and TCR repertoires in tissue are likely to differ from TCR repertoires in blood.

The CDR3 holds 15 amino acids from the cysteine to the phenylalanine. The entry retains the CDR3 DNA only, 45 bases that are in frame from base 1. Trimming takes 3 bases from V and 2 bases from J, and the germline ends sit 13 bases apart. In the germline V gene (reference sequence), CDR1 corresponds to MNHEY and CDR2 to SMNVEV. TCR CDR3 regions were amplified from genomic DNA by multiplex PCR using the deep immunoSEQ assay. Extracted genomic DNA from each cell subset was spread evenly across all wells of several immunoSEQ 96-well plates, with each plate serving as a replicate. Each replicate PCR for sorted subsets received about 0.2 ug genomic DNA, equal to about 30,000 T cell genomes. Purified libraries were measured with a Qubit 3.0 fluorometer, size-checked on a Bioanalyzer 2100, and measured again with the KAPA Library Quantification kit. Every immunoSEQ 96-well plate was sequenced on a dedicated single-read 150-cycle Illumina NextSeq 550 flow cell. The authors processed their data as follows. Because the immunoSEQ output held only junctional sequences and lacked quality scores, the filtering could not match the filtering applied to full-length reads. To assign V/J genes and CDR3, sequences were annotated against IMGT germline references using PyIR, a Python wrapper for IgBLAST v1.9. Reads were filtered out if the reads had weak V/J assignments (E-value above 1e-6), no CDR3, stop codons, out-of-frame junctions, or ambiguous translated residues. V3J clonotypes were defined as sequences sharing the same inferred V gene, J gene, and CDR3 amino acid sequence. Percentage overlap between repertoires was computed as shared unique clonotypes divided by the size of the smaller repertoire. Richness of each repertoire was evaluated using RTK rarefaction, the Chao1 estimator, and Recon v2.1 estimates of unobserved clonotypes. For all TCRbeta clonotypes obtained by the gDNA method from several donors, generation probabilities were computed with OLGA. Not all clones reach the TCRdb copy of this immuneACCESS table, which keeps in-frame sequences only. Checked studies attribute under half of the gap to unresolved V genes and leave the rest unexplained. The V and J calls and clone size come from that table; D and trimming were worked out from the DNA. This sample holds 2.5 million or so clones; around nine tenths were observed only once. Over 0.12% of the sample rests with the top ten.

About this clone itself: Its target antigen remains unknown. Per-nucleotide qualities are absent, and no much larger clonotype sits a single base away.

The donors were healthy, HIV-negative adults with no recently reported acute infections or vaccinations. All donors were Caucasian adults living in Nashville, Tennessee, USA. CD4+ T cells were enriched through magnetic negative selection, after which naive cells were positively selected on CD45RA and the remaining negative fraction served as the memory subset. Blood was collected by leukapheresis, and PBMCs were isolated by Ficoll-Histopaque density gradient centrifugation and then cryopreserved in liquid nitrogen vapor phase. Analytical flow cytometry was used to check the purity and quantity of each magnetically sorted T cell population. Genomic DNA was isolated from each sorted fraction and quantified by UV absorbance on a Nanodrop 2000c.

Material for sequencing was naive CD4+ T cells sorted from blood. This sample's cell subset or site label indicates: CD45RA+ positively selected. The TCR comes from a man aged 18 to 35 in good health. The rearranged segments are TRBV27 and TRBJ1-1; a tentative D match to TRBD1 spans 6 bases. The nucleotide sequence reads as follows: TGTGCCAGCAGTTTTAATCGGGACACCAACACTGAAGCTTTCTTT. It translates to CASSFNRDTNTEAFF.